Listed below are T cell receptor beta chains from one sample, sequenced in a study of shared clonotypes between healthy human individuals. The protocol was immunoSEQ multiplex PCR, while the TCRdb copy is restricted to in-frame clones and leaves out a portion. This sample has roughly 1,500,000 clones, with less than 99% found just once. The sequenced material came from naive CD4+ T cells sorted from blood. These receptor sequences come from a young man in good health. CDR3s include the opening cysteine and the closing phenylalanine or tryptophan. Each record gives: D gene, V gene, J gene, clone size, CDR3 DNA, CDR3 protein. D genes are given only for firm matches. For some rows the clone size is stated as once, few or many, or as a class when expanded; others skip it.

-,TRBV18,TRBJ2-4,-,TGTGCCAGCTCACGAAAGGAACAGCTAGGGGTAGCCAAAAACATTCAGTACTTC,CASSRKEQLGVAKNIQYF
TRBD2,TRBV27,TRBJ2-1,-,TGTGCCAGCAGTCCAGCGGGAGTACCATACAATGAGCAGTTCTTC,CASSPAGVPYNEQFF
-,TRBV12-2,TRBJ2-1,-,TGTGCAAGTCGCTCATATAGAAAGCAGTTCTTC,CASRSYRKQFF
-,TRBV11-2,TRBJ1-1,-,TGTGCCAGCAGCTTCCACCCGAGACGGTGGAACACTGAAGCTTTCTTT,CASSFHPRRWNTEAFF
-,TRBV9,TRBJ2-5,once,TGTGCCAGCAGCGTACTTCTGCAAGACGGGACCCAGTACTTC,CASSVLLQDGTQYF
-,TRBV5-8,TRBJ1-5,-,TGTGCCAGCAGCTTTGGAGGTTGGGGCAATCAGCCCCAGCATTTT,CASSFGGWGNQPQHF
-,TRBV27,TRBJ1-1,-,TGTGCCAGCAGATCCGGGGGAGGGGCCGCTGAAGCTTTCTTT,CASRSGGGAAEAFF
-,TRBV4-3,TRBJ2-7,-,TGCGCCAGCAGCCAAGATAGAGCCGGACCCAATTCCTACGAGCAGTACTTC,CASSQDRAGPNSYEQYF
TRBD1,TRBV28,TRBJ2-7,-,TGTGCCAGCAGTTCCCTTCCTCCTGGGACAGGGGACCTCTCCTACGAGCAGTACTTC,CASSSLPPGTGDLSYEQYF
TRBD2,TRBV5-1,TRBJ2-1,-,TGCGCCAGCAGCTTGGTTGGGGGAGGGCCCTTTGAGCAGTTCTTC,CASSLVGGGPFEQFF